This T cell receptor beta chain appears in the sequencing data of a study of blood T cells in healthy people across ages. A sample-barcoded 5' primer and a J-beta primer mix were used in a second PCR of about 7 to 12 cycles. TCRdb fed the 5' RACE reads into MiXCR, producing one record per CDR3 protein. The sample lists roughly 550,000 distinct CDR3 sequences, 24% occurring once. This CDR3 has 17 residues. Trimming cost V 6 bases and J 4 bases; bases outside gene matches: 16. This same sample was also taken into another study, of T cells of mothers and their children.

The chain combines TRBV12-3 or TRBV12-4 with TRBJ2-5, with TRBD2 identical over 8 bases. Sequenced sample: blood. The source is a boy younger than 18 in good health. The DNA for the CDR3 is TGTGCCAGCAGCCCCGGACTAGCAGGAGGAGGTAGAGAGACCCAGTACTTC. It is translated as CASSPGLAGGGRETQYF.